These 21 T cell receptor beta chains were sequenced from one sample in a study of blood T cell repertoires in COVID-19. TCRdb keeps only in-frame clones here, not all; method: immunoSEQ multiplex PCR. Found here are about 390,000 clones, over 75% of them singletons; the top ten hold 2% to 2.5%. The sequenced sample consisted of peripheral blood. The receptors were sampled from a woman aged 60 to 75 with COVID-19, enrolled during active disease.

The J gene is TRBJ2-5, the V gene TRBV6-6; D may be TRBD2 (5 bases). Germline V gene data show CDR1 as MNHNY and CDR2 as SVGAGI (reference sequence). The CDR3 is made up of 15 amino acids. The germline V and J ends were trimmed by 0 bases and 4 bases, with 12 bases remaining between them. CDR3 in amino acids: CASSYSWRMIETQYF. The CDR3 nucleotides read TGTGCCAGCAGTTACTCATGGAGGATGATAGAGACCCAGTACTTC.

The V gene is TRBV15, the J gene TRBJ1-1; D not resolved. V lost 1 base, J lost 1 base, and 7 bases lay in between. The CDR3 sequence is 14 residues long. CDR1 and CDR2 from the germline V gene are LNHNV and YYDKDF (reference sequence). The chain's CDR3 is CATSRVAGNTEAFF. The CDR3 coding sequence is TGTGCCACCAGCAGAGTCGCAGGGAACACTGAAGCTTTCTTT. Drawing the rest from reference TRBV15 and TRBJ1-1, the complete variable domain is DAMVIQNPRYQVTQFGKPVTLSCSQTLNHNVMYWYQQKSSQAPKLLFHYYDKDFNNEADTPDNFQSRRPNTSFCFLDIRSPGLGDTAMYLCATSRVAGNTEAFFGQGTRLTVV.

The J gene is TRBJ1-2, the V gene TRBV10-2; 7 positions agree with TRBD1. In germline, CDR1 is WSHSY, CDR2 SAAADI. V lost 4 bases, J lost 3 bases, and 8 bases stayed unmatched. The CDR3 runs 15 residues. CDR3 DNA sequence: TGCGCCAGCAGTGGGTCTACAGGGGTCCACTATGGCTACACCTTC. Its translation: CASSGSTGVHYGYTF.

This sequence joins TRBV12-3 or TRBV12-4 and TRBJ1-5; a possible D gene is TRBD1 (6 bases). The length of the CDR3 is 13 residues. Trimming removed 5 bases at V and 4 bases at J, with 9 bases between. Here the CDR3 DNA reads TGTGCCAGCAGTCGACAGGTGAATCAGCCCCAGCATTTT. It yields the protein CASSRQVNQPQHF.

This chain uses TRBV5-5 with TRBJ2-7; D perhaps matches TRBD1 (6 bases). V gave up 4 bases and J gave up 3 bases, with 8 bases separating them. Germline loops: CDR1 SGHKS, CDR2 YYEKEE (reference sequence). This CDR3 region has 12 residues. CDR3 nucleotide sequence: TGTGCCAGCAGCGGGGACAACTACGAGCAGTACTTC. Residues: CASSGDNYEQYF. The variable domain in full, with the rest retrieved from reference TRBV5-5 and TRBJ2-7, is DAGVTQSPTHLIKTRGQQVTLRCSPISGHKSVSWYQQVLGQGPQFIFQYYEKEERGRGNFPDRFSARQFPNYSSELNVNALLLGDSALYLCASSGDNYEQYFGPGTRLTVT.

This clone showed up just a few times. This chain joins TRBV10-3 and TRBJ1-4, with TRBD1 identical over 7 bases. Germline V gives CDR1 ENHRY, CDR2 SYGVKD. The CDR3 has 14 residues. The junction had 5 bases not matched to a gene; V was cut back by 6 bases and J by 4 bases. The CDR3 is CAIRGDRFNEKLFF. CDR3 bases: TGTGCCATCAGGGGGGACAGATTTAATGAAAAACTGTTTTTT.

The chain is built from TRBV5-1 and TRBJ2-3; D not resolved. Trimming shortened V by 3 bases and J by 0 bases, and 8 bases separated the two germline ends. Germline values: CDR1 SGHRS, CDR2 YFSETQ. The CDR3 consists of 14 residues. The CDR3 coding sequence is TGCGCCAGCAGCTCCCAGGTGAGCACAGATACGCAGTATTTT. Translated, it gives CASSSQVSTDTQYF.

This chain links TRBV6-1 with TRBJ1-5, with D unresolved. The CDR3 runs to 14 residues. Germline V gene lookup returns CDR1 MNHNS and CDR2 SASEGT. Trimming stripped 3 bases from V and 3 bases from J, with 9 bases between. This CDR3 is CASSDTRNNQPQHF. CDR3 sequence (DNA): TGTGCCAGCAGTGATACCAGAAACAATCAGCCCCAGCATTTT.

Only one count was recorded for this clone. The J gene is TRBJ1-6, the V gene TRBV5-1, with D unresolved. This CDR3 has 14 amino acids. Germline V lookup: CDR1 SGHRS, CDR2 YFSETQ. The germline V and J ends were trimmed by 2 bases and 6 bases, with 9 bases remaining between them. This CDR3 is CASSFGNSNSPLHF. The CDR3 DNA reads TGCGCCAGCAGCTTCGGGAACTCTAATTCACCCCTCCACTTT. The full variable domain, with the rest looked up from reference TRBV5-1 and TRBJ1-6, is KAGVTQTPRYLIKTRGQQVTLSCSPISGHRSVSWYQQTPGQGLQFLFEYFSETQRNKGNFPGRFSGRQFSNSRSEMNVSTLELGDSALYLCASSFGNSNSPLHFGNGTRLTVT.

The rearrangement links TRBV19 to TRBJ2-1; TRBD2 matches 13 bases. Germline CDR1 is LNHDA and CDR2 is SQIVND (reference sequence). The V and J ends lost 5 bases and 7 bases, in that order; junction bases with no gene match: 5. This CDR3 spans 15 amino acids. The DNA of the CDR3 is TGTGCCAGTAGTGCGACTAGCGGGGGGTGGAATGAGCAGTTCTTC. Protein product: CASSATSGGWNEQFF.

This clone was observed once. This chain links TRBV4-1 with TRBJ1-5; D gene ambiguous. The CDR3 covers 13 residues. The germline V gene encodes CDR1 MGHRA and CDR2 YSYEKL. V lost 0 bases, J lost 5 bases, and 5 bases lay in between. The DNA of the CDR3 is TGCGCCAGCAGCCAAGACGGGGATCAGCCCCAGCATTTT. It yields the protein CASSQDGDQPQHF.

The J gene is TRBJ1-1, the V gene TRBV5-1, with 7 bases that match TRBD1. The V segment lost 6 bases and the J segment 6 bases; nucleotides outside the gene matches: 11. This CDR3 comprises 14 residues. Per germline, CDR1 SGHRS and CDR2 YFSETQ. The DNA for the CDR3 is TGCGCCAGCACCCAAACAGGGACAGCTCCTGAAGCTTTCTTT. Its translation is CASTQTGTAPEAFF.

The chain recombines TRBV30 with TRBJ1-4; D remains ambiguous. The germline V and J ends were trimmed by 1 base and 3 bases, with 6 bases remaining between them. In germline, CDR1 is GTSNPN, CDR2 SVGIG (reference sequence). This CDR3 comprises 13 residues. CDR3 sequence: CAWSAGSNEKLFF. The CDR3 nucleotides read TGTGCCTGGAGTGCCGGTTCTAATGAAAAACTGTTTTTT.

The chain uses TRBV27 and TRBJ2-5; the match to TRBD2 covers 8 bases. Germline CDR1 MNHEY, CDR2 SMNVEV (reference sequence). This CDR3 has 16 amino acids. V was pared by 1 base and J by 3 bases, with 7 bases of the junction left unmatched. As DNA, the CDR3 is TGTGCCAGCAGTTTATACAGGGCGGGGGGAAAAGAGACCCAGTACTTC. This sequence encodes CASSLYRAGGKETQYF.

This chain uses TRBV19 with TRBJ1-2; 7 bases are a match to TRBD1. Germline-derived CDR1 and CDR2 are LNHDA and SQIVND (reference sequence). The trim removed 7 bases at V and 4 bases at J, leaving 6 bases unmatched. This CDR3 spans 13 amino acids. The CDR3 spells CASTDRDSYGYTF. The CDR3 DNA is TGTGCCAGTACCGATCGGGACAGCTATGGCTACACCTTC.

CDR3 sequence: CASSLNSPRVAPNTGELFF. The CDR3 coding sequence is TGTGCCAGCAGCTTAAATTCGCCGCGCGTAGCGCCGAACACCGGGGAGCTGTTTTTT. The chain has TRBV7-3 and TRBJ2-2; D is perhaps TRBD2 (5 bases). Germline loops: CDR1 SGHTA, CDR2 FQGTGA. Trimming left V 1 base short and J 0 bases short, with 18 bases between. This CDR3 has 19 amino acids. The variable domain in full, completed from reference TRBV7-3 and TRBJ2-2, reads GAGVSQTPSNKVTEKGKYVELRCDPISGHTALYWYRQSLGQGPEFLIYFQGTGAADDSGLPNDRFFAVRPEGSVSTLKIQRTERGDSAVYLCASSLNSPRVAPNTGELFFGEGSRLTVL.

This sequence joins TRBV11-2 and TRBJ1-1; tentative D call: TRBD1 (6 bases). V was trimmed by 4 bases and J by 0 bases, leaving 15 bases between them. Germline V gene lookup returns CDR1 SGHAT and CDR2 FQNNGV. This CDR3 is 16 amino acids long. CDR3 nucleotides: TGTGCCAGCAGCTCTCCGGGGACACTCATGAACACTGAAGCTTTCTTT. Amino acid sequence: CASSSPGTLMNTEAFF. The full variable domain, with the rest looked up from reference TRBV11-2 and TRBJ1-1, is EAGVAQSPRYKIIEKRQSVAFWCNPISGHATLYWYQQILGQGPKLLIQFQNNGVVDDSQLPKDRFSAERLKGVDSTLKIQPAKLEDSAVYLCASSSPGTLMNTEAFFGQGTRLTVV.

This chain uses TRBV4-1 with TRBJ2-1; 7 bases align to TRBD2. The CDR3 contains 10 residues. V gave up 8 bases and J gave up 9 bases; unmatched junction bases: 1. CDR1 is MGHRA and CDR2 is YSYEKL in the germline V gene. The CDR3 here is CASGLGEQFF. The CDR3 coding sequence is TGCGCCAGCGGACTAGGTGAGCAGTTCTTC.

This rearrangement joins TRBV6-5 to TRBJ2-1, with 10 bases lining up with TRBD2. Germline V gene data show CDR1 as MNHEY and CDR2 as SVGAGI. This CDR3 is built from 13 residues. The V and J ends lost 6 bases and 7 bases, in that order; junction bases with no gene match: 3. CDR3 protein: CASRQAGGNEQFF. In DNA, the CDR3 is TGTGCCAGCAGGCAAGCGGGGGGGAATGAGCAGTTCTTC.

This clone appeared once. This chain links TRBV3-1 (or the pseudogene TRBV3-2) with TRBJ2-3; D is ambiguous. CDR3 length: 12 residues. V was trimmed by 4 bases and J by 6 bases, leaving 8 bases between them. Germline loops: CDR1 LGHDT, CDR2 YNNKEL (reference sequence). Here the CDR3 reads CASSLQLDTQYF. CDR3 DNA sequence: TGTGCCAGCAGCCTTCAACTGGATACGCAGTATTTT.

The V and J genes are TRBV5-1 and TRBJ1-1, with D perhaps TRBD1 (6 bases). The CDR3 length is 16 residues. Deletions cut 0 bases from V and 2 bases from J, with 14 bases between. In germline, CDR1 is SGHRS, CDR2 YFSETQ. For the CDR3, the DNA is TGCGCCAGCAGCTTGGTAGGGGCAGGGGCAAACACTGAAGCTTTCTTT. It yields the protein CASSLVGAGANTEAFF.